A selection of T cell receptor beta chains follows, all from one sample in a study of T cells in Graves' hyperthyroidism and ophthalmopathy. TCRdb redid the calling of the multiplex PCR reads with MiXCR, one entry per CDR3 protein. The table records 400,000 to 550,000 distinct CDR3 sequences, roughly 24% of them present only once. The sample comprised blood. The receptors originated from a woman aged 25 to 39 with Graves' ophthalmopathy. CDR3s include the opening cysteine and the closing phenylalanine or tryptophan. Fields, in order: V gene, CDR3 protein.

>TRBV29-1
CSVVGAPSYEQYF
>TRBV27
CASSLWPGLGQETQYF
>TRBV20-1
CSAGGARAEAFF
>TRBV12-3/TRBV12-4
CASTNLVSPSGNTIYF
>TRBV10-3
CAIRSTLTGGYTEAFF
>TRBV11-2
CASSRTGGLNQPQHF
>TRBV19
CASSRGVSTEAFF
>TRBV6-5
CASSYGTGRTEAFF
>TRBV7-9
CAIRGTAYGYTF
>TRBV2
CASKGSWGSSGYTF
>TRBV28
CASSRDYGYTF
>TRBV11-2
CASSFTQQEETQYF
>TRBV4-2
CASSQARQGAYEQYF
>TRBV11-2
CASSSIMRDRDYGYTF
>TRBV5-1
CASSLDGFPPQHF
>TRBV28
CASTLGGLLSYEQYF
>TRBV15
CATSREWRGGYEQYF
>TRBV4-1
CASSQDPSLAGWGYTF
>TRBV5-1
CASSWDRDRGAFF
>TRBV20-1
CSAGDRGLETQYF
>TRBV6-1
CASTNPGGSYEQYF
>TRBV30
CAWSESIPRMNTEAFF
>TRBV5-5
CASSLIYDTEAFF
>TRBV5-1
CASSLLTGTPGYTF
>TRBV20-1
CSARTTGGLGYTF
>TRBV14
CASSRDWNYGYTF
>TRBV12-3/TRBV12-4
CASSLLAIGELFF
>TRBV5-1
CASSWPGQGFGETQYF
>TRBV30
CAWSVGGTSYEQYF
>TRBV12-3/TRBV12-4
CASSKGQGGEKLFF
>TRBV20-1
CSARGGDRGNQPQHF
>TRBV4-1
CASSEGLGSYEQYF
>TRBV11-3
CASSLTSTGGRTEAFF
>TRBV28
CASSSPHRGDYEQYF
>TRBV5-1
CASSPEGAGNTEAFF
>TRBV12-3/TRBV12-4
CANDGPQNTEAFF
>TRBV6-5
CASSSPRGLAEAFF
>TRBV7-2
CASSSDREVQNIQYF
>TRBV28
CASNWGRTSPLKETQYF
>TRBV6-1
CASNHLAGALEEQYF
>TRBV28
CASSEATRNTEAFF
>TRBV29-1
CSVVEGNQPQHF